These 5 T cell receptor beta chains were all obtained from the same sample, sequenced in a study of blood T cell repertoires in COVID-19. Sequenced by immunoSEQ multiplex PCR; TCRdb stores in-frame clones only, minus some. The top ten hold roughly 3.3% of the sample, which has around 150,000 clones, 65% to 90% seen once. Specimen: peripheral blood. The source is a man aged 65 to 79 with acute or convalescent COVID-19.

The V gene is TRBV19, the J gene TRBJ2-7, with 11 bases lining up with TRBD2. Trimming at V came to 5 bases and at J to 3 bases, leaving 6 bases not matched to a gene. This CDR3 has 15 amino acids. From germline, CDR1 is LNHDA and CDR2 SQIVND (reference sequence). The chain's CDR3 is CASSSQGTSGYEQYF. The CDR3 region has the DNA TGTGCCAGTAGTTCTCAAGGGACTAGCGGCTACGAGCAGTACTTC.

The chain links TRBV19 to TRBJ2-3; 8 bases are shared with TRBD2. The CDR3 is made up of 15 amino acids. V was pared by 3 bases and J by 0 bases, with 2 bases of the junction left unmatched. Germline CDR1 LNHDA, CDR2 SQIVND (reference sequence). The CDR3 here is CASSISGISTDTQYF. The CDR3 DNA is TGTGCCAGTAGTATTAGCGGGATAAGCACAGATACGCAGTATTTT. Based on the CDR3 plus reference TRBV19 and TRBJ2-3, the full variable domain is DGGITQSPKYLFRKEGQNVTLSCEQNLNHDAMYWYRQDPGQGLRLIYYSQIVNDFQKGDIAEGYSVSREKKESFPLTVTSAQKNPTAFYLCASSISGISTDTQYFGPGTRLTVL.

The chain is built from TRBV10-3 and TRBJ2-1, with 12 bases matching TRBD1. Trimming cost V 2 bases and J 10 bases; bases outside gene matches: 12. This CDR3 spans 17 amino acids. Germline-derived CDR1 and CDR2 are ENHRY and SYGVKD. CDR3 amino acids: CAISEIPGQGAGREQFF. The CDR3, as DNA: TGTGCCATCAGTGAGATCCCGGGACAGGGGGCCGGGAGGGAGCAGTTCTTC.

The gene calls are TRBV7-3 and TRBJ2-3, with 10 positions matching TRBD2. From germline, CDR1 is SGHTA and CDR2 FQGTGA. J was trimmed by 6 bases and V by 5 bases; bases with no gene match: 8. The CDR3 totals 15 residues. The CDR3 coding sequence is TGTGCCAGCAGCCTAGCGGGAGCGGGTGCGGATACGCAGTATTTT. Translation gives CASSLAGAGADTQYF.

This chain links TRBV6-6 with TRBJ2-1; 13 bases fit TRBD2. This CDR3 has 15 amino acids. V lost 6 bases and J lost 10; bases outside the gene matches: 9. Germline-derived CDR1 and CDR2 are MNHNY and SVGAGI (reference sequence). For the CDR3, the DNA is TGTGCCAGCAGGCAACTAGCGGGAGGGCCAGAAGAGCAGTTCTTC. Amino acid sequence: CASRQLAGGPEEQFF.